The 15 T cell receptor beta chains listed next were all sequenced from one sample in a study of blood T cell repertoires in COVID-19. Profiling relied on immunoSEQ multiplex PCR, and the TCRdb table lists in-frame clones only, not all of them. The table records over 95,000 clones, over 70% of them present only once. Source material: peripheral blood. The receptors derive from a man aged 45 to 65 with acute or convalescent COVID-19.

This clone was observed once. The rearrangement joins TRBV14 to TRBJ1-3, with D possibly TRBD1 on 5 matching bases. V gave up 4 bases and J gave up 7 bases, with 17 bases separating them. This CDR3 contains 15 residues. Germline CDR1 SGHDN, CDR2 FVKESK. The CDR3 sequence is CASSRLRGGANTIYF. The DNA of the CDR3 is TGTGCCAGCAGCCGTCTCCGGGGAGGGGCTAACACCATATATTTT.

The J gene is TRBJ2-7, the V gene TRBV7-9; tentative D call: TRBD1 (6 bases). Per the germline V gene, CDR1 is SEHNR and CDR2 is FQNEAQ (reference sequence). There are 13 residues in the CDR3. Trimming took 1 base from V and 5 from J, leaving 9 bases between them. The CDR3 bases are TGTGCCAGCAGCTTAGGCAGGGGTGACGAGCAGTACTTC. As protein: CASSLGRGDEQYF.

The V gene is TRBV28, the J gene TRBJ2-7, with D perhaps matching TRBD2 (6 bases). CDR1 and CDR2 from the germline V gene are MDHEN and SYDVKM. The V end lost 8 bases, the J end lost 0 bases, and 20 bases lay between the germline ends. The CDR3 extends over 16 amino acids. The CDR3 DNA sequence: TGTGCCAGCGTGCACTCATCGGGACTCTCCTCCTACGAGCAGTACTTC. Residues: CASVHSSGLSSYEQYF. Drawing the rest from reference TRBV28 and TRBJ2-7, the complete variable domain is DVKVTQSSRYLVKRTGEKVFLECVQDMDHENMFWYRQDPGLGLRLIYFSYDVKMKEKGDIPEGYSVSREKKERFSLILESASTNQTSMYLCASVHSSGLSSYEQYFGPGTRLTVT.

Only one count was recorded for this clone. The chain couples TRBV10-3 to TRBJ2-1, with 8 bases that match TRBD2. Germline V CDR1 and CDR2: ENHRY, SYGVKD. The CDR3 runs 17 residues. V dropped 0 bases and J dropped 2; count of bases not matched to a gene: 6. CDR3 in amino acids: CAISESGSGAPYNEQFF. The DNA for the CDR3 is TGTGCCATCAGTGAGTCGGGTAGCGGGGCCCCCTACAATGAGCAGTTCTTC.

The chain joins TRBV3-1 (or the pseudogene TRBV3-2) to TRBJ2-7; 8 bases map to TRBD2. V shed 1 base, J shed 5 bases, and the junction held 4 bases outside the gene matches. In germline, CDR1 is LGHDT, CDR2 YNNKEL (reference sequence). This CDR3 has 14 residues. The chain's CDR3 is CASSQAGGRDEQYF. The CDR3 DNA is TGTGCCAGCAGCCAAGCGGGGGGGCGGGACGAGCAGTACTTC.

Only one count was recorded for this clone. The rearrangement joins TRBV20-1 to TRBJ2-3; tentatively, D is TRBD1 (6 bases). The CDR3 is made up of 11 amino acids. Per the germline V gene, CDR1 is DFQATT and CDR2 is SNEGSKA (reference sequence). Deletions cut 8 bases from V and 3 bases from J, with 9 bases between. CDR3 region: CSIGQTDTQYF. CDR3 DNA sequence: TGCAGTATAGGACAGACAGATACGCAGTATTTT.

CDR3 sequence: CASSLLGQGASEQYF. CDR3 coding DNA: TGTGCCAGCAGTTTATTGGGACAGGGGGCTAGTGAGCAGTACTTC. The chain is built from TRBV27 and TRBJ2-7, with 12 bases lining up with TRBD1. V gave up 1 base and J gave up 7 bases; unmatched junction bases: 5. Germline CDR1 MNHEY, CDR2 SMNVEV (reference sequence). CDR3 length: 15 residues.

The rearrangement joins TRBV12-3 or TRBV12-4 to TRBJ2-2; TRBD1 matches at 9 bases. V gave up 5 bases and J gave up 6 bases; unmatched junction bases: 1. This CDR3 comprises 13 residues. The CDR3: CASSRTGAGELFF. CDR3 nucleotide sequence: TGTGCCAGCAGTCGGACAGGGGCCGGGGAGCTGTTTTTT.

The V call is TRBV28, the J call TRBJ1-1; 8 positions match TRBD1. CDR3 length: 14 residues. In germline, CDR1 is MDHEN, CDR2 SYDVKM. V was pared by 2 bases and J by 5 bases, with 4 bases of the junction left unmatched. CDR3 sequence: CASSLKTGATEAFF. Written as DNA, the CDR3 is TGTGCCAGCAGTTTAAAGACAGGGGCGACTGAAGCTTTCTTT.

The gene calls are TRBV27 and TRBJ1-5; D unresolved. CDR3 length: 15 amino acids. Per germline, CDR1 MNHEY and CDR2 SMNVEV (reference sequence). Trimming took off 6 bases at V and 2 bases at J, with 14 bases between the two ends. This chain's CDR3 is CASSSGYFGNQPQHF. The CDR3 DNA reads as TGTGCCAGCAGCTCGGGGTACTTTGGCAATCAGCCCCAGCATTTT.

In DNA form, the CDR3 reads TGTGCCAGCAGTGGTCCGCAGGACTACTATGGCTACACCTTC. Protein product: CASSGPQDYYGYTF. J is TRBJ1-2 and V is TRBV2, with unresolved D. The CDR3 has 14 amino acids. V lost 4 bases to trimming and J lost 3 bases, with 12 bases between them. CDR1 and CDR2 (germline): SNHLY, FYNNEI.

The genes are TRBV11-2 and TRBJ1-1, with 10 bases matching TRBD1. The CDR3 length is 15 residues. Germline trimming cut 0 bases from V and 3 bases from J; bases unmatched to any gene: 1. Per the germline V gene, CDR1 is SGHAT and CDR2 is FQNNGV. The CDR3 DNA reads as TGTGCCAGCAGCTTAGATGGGACAGGGGACACTGAAGCTTTCTTT. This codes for CASSLDGTGDTEAFF.

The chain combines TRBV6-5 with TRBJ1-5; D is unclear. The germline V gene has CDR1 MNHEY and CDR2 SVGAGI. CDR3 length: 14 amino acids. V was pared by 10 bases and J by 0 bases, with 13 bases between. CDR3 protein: CATVETYSNQPQHF. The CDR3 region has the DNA TGTGCCACCGTGGAGACTTATAGCAATCAGCCCCAGCATTTT.

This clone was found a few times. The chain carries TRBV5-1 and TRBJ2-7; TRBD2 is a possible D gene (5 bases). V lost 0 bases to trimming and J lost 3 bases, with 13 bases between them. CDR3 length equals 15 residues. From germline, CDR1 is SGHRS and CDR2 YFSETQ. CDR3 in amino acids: CASSLAQPGYYEQYF. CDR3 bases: TGCGCCAGCAGCTTGGCGCAGCCGGGATACTACGAGCAGTACTTC.

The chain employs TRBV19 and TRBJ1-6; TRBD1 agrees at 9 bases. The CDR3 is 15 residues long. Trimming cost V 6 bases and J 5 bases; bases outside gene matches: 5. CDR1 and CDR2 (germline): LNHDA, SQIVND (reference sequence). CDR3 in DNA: TGTGCCAGTAGCAGCCGGGACAGGGATAATTCACCCCTCCACTTT. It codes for CASSSRDRDNSPLHF.